A single sample gave rise to the 5 T cell receptor beta chains below, sequenced in a study of cytomegalovirus exposure and HLA in healthy donors. The study ran its PCR with 60 Vbeta and 13 Jbeta primers. Measured with immunoSEQ multiplex PCR; TCRdb has only the in-frame clones, and not every one. Of about 160,000 clones listed, approximately 80% are singletons. Specimen: PBMCs. The source of these receptors is a woman in her thirties in good health and CMV-seropositive.

This chain links TRBV2 with TRBJ1-2; 10 bases match TRBD1. In germline, CDR1 is SNHLY, CDR2 FYNNEI. The CDR3 runs 14 residues. J gave up 5 bases and V 6 bases, and 6 bases lay outside the gene matches. The CDR3 DNA reads as TGTGCCAGCAGGGGACAGGGGTTTGGATATGGCTACACCTTC. Translated, it gives CASRGQGFGYGYTF.

The V call is TRBV7-9, the J call TRBJ1-6; 11 bases align to TRBD1. V lost 5 bases to trimming and J lost 4 bases; unmatched junction nucleotides: 4. In germline, CDR1 is SEHNR, CDR2 FQNEAQ (reference sequence). CDR3 length: 16 residues. The CDR3 region has the DNA TGTGCCAGCAGCCGGACAGGGGGCCCTTATAATTCACCCCTCCACTTT. Its translation: CASSRTGGPYNSPLHF.

This chain uses TRBV6-1 with TRBJ2-3; TRBD2 matches 7 bases. The germline gives CDR1 MNHNS, CDR2 SASEGT. The CDR3 is 15 amino acids. V shed 4 bases and J 2 bases; nucleotides not matched to a gene: 6. CDR3 protein: CASSVRGRVTDTQYF. The CDR3 DNA follows: TGTGCCAGCAGTGTCCGGGGGAGGGTCACAGATACGCAGTATTTT.

The rearrangement uses TRBV7-2 and TRBJ1-1; 8 nucleotides agree with TRBD1. The CDR3 runs 14 residues. J lost 4 bases, V lost 6 bases, and 7 bases had no gene match. In germline, CDR1 is SGHTA, CDR2 FQGNSA. In nucleotides, the CDR3 is TGTGCCAGCAGACCAGGACAGGGACCCACTGAAGCTTTCTTT. This gives the protein CASRPGQGPTEAFF.

The chain combines TRBV11-2 with TRBJ2-1; D is perhaps TRBD2 (7 bases). Germline-derived CDR1 and CDR2 are SGHAT and FQNNGV. This CDR3 comprises 15 residues. The V end lost 3 bases, the J end lost 4 bases, and 13 bases lay between the germline ends. As DNA, the CDR3 is TGTGCCAGCAGCTTGGGGGGGCCTTCATACAATGAGCAGTTCTTC. Encoded protein: CASSLGGPSYNEQFF.